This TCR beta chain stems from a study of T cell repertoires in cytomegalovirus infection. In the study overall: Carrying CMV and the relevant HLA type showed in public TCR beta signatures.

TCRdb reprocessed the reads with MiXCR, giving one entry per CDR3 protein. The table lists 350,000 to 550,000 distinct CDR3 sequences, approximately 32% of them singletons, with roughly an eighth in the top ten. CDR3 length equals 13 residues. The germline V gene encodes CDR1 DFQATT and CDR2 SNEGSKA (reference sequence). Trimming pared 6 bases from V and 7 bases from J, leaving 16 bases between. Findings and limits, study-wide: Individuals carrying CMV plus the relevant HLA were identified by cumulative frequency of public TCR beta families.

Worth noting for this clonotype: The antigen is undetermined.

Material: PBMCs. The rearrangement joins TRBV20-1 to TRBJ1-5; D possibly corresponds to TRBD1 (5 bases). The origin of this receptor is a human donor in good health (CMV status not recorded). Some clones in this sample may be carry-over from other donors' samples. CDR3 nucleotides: TGCAGTGCCCCTGGGGGTGGAGGGCAGCCCCAGCATTTT. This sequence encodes CSAPGGGGQPQHF.